The TCR beta chain under discussion was sequenced for a study of radiotherapy plus CTLA-4 blockade in lung cancer. Overall study findings and caveats: Reports state that early shifts in blood T cell clones, with interferon-beta, best predicted response.

The repertoire was sequenced with immunoSEQ multiplex PCR; TCRdb's copy has only in-frame clones and lacks some. This sample has around 85,000 clones, with around 87% found just once. CDR1 is SGHRS, CDR2 YFSETQ, per germline. J gave up 3 bases and V 4 bases, and 10 bases lay outside the gene matches. The CDR3 covers 16 residues. A note on this clone: The antigen remains undetermined.

The receptor was derived from a human donor with non-small cell lung cancer who had a partial response to radiotherapy plus ipilimumab. This chain connects TRBV5-1 to TRBJ1-2, with 9 bases fitting TRBD1. This specimen consisted of peripheral blood, obtained from a patient treated with radiotherapy plus ipilimumab. The CDR3 nucleotides read TGCGCCAGCAGCCCCCCCGGACAGGGGAGGGACTATGGCTACACCTTC. It yields the protein CASSPPGQGRDYGYTF. Full variable domain (remainder filled in from reference TRBV5-1 and TRBJ1-2): KAGVTQTPRYLIKTRGQQVTLSCSPISGHRSVSWYQQTPGQGLQFLFEYFSETQRNKGNFPGRFSGRQFSNSRSEMNVSTLELGDSALYLCASSPPGQGRDYGYTFGSGTRLTVV.